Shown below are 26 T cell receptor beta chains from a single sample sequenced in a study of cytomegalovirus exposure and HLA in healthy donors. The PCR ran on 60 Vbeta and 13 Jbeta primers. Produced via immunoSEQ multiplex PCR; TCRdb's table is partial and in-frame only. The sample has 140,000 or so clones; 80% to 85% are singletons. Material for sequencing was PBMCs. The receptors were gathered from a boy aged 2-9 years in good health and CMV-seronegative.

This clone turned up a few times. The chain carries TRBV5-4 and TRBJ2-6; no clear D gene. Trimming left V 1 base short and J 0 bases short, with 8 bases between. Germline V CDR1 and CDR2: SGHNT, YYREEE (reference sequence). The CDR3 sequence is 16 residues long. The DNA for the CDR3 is TGTGCCAGCAGCTTGCGTCGACACTCTGGGGCCAACGTCCTGACTTTC. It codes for CASSLRRHSGANVLTF.

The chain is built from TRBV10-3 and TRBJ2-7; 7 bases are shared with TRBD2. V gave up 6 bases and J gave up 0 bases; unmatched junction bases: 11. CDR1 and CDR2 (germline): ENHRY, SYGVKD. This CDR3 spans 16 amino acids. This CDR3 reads CAISWGEGPRSYEQYF. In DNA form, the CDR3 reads TGTGCCATCAGCTGGGGGGAGGGGCCCCGCTCCTACGAGCAGTACTTC.

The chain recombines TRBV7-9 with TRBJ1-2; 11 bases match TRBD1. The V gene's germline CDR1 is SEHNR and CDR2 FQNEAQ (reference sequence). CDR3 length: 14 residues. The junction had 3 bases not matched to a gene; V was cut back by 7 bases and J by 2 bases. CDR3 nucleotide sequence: TGTGCCAGCACGGGACAGGGGGAAAACTATGGCTACACCTTC. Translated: CASTGQGENYGYTF. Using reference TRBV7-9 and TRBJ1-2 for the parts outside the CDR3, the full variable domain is DTGVSQNPRHKITKRGQNVTFRCDPISEHNRLYWYRQTLGQGPEFLTYFQNEAQLEKSRLLSDRFSAERPKGSFSTLEIQRTEQGDSAMYLCASTGQGENYGYTFGSGTRLTVV.

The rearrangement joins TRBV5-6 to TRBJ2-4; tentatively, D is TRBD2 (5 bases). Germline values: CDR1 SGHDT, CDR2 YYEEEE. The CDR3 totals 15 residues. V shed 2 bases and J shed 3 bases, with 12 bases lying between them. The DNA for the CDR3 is TGTGCCAGCAGCTTCAAGGGAGTGGGCAAAAACATTCAGTACTTC. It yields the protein CASSFKGVGKNIQYF.

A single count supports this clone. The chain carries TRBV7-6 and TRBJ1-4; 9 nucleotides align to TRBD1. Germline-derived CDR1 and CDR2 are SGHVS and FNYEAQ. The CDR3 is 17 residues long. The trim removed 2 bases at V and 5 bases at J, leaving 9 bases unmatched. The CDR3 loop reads CASSLNSADRGNEKLFF. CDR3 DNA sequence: TGTGCCAGCAGCTTAAATAGTGCGGACAGGGGAAATGAAAAACTGTTTTTT.

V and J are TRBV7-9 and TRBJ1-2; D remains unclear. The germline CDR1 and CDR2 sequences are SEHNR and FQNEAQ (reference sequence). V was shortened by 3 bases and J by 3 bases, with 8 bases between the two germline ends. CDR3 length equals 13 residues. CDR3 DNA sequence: TGTGCCAGCAGCTTGGAGACTTACTATGGCTACACCTTC. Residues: CASSLETYYGYTF.

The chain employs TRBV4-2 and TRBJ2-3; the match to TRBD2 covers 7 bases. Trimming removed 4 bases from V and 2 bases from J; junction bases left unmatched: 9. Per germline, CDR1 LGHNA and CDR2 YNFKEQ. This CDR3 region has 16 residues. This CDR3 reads CASSRLAGDVTDTQYF. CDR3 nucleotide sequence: TGTGCCAGCAGCCGTTTGGCGGGAGATGTCACAGATACGCAGTATTTT.

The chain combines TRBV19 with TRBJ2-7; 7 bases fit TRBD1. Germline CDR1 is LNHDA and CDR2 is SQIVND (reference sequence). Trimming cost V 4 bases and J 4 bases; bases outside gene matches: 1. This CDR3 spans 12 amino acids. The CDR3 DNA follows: TGTGCCAGTAGTACAGGGGGATACGAGCAGTACTTC. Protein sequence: CASSTGGYEQYF.

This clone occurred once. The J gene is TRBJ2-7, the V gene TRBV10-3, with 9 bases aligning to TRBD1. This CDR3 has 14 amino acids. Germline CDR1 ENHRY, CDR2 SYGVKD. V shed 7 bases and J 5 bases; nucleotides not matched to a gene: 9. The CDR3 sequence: CAIKRTGTGNEQYF. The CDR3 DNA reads TGTGCCATCAAGAGGACCGGGACAGGGAACGAGCAGTACTTC.

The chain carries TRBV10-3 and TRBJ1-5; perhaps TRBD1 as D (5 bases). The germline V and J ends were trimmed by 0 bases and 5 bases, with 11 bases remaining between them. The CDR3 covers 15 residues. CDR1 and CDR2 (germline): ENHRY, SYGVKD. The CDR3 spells CAISESWGGDQPQHF. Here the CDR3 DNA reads TGTGCCATCAGTGAGTCGTGGGGGGGGGATCAGCCCCAGCATTTT.

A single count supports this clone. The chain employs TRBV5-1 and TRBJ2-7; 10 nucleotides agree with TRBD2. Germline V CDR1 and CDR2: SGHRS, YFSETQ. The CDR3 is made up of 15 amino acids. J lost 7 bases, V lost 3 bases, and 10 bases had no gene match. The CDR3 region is CASSSLPSGSREQYF. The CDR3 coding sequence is TGCGCCAGCAGCTCACTCCCTAGCGGGAGTAGAGAGCAGTACTTC.

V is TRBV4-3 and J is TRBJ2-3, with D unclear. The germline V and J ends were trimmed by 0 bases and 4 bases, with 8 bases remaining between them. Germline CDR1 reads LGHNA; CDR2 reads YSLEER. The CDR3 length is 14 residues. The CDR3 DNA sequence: TGCGCCAGCAGCCAAGACAGTCCCCCAGATACGCAGTATTTT. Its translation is CASSQDSPPDTQYF.

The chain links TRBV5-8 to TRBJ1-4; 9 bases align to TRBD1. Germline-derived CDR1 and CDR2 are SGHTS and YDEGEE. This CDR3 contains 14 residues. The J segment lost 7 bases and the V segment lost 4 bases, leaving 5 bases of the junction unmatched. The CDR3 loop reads CASSLDRGSEKLFF. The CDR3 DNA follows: TGTGCCAGCAGCCTTGACAGGGGGAGTGAAAAACTGTTTTTT.

CDR3 in amino acids: CASSPWTGLHEQFF. In DNA form, the CDR3 reads TGTGCCAGTAGTCCATGGACAGGGTTGCATGAGCAGTTCTTC. This chain uses TRBV19 with TRBJ2-1; the match to TRBD1 covers 8 bases. V lost 5 bases to trimming and J lost 8 bases; unmatched junction nucleotides: 8. The CDR3 sequence is 14 residues long. Germline CDR1 and CDR2: LNHDA and SQIVND (reference sequence).

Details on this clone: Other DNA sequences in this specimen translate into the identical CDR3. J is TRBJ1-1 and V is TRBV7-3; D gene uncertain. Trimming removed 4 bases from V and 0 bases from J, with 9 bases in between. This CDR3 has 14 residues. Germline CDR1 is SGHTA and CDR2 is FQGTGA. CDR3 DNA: TGTGCCAGCAGCTCCCGTGGAGTGAACACTGAAGCTTTCTTT. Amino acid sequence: CASSSRGVNTEAFF. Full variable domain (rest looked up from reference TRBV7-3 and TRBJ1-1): GAGVSQTPSNKVTEKGKYVELRCDPISGHTALYWYRQSLGQGPEFLIYFQGTGAADDSGLPNDRFFAVRPEGSVSTLKIQRTERGDSAVYLCASSSRGVNTEAFFGQGTRLTVV.

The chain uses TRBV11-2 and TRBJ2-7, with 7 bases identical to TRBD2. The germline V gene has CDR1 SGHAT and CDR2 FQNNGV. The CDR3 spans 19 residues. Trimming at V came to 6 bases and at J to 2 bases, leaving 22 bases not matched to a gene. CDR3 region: CASRTPRAGTLKITYEQYF. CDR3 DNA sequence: TGTGCCAGCAGGACCCCCCGAGCGGGAACCCTTAAAATTACCTACGAGCAGTACTTC.

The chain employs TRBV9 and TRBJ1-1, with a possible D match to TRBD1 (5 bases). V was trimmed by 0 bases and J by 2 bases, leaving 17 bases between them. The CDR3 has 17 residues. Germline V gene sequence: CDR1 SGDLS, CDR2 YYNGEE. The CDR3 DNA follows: TGTGCCAGCAGCGTAGGTCGTGGCGGGGCCACAAACACTGAAGCTTTCTTT. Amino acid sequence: CASSVGRGGATNTEAFF.

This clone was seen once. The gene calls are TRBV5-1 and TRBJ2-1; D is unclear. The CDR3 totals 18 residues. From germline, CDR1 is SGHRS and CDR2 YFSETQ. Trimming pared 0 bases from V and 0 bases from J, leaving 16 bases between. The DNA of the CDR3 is TGCGCCAGCAGCTTGGTACCAACTCGACTTAGCTCCTACAATGAGCAGTTCTTC. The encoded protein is CASSLVPTRLSSYNEQFF.

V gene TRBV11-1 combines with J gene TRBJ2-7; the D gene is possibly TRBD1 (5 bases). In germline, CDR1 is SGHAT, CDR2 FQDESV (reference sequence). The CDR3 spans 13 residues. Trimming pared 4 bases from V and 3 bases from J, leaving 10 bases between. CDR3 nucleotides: TGTGCCAGCAGCTCAACAGGTTACTACGAGCAGTACTTC. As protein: CASSSTGYYEQYF.

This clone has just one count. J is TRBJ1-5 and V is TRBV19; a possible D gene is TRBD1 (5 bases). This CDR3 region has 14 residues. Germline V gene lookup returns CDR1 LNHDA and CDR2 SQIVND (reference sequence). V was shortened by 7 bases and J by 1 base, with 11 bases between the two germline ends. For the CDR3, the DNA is TGTGCCAGTAATGGGGGGGTAAGCAATCAGCCCCAGCATTTT. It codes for CASNGGVSNQPQHF.

The CDR3 reads CASRRLAGSYEQYF. The CDR3 coding sequence is TGTGCCAGCAGGAGACTAGCGGGATCCTACGAGCAGTACTTC. This chain links TRBV28 with TRBJ2-7, with TRBD2 identical over 11 bases. The CDR3 totals 14 residues. Germline lookup yields CDR1 MDHEN and CDR2 SYDVKM. The V gene end was trimmed by 6 bases and the J gene end by 1 base; junction bases not matched to a gene: 2.

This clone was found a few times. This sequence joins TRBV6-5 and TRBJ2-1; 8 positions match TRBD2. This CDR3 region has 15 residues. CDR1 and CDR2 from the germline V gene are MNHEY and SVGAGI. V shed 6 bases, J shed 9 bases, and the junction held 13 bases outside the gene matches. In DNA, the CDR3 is TGTGCCAGCAGAATAAGCGGGGGTGCGATAGGTGAGCAGTTCTTC. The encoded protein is CASRISGGAIGEQFF.

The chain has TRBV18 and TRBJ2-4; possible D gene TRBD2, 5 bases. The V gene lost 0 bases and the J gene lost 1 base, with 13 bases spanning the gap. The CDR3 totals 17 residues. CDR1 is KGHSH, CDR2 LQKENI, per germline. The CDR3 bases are TGTGCCAGCTCACCACCAAGCCAGGAGCGGGCCAAAAACATTCAGTACTTC. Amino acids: CASSPPSQERAKNIQYF.

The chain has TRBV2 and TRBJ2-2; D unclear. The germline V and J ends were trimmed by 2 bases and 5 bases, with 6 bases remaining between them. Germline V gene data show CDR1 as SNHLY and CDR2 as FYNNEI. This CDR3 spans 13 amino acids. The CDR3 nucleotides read TGTGCCAGCAGTGAAAAGAGGACCGGGGAGCTGTTTTTT. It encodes CASSEKRTGELFF.

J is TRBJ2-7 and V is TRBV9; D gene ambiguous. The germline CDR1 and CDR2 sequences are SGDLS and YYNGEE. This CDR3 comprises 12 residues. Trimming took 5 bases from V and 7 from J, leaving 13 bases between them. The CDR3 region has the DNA TGTGCCAGCAGTCATGCTCCCGGTGAGCAGTACTTC. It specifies CASSHAPGEQYF.

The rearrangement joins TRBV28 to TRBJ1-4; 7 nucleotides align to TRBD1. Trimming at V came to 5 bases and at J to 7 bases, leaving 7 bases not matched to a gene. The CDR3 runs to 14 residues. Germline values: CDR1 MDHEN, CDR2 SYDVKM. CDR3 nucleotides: TGTGCCAGCAGTAGACAGGGCACAACTGAAAAACTGTTTTTT. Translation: CASSRQGTTEKLFF.